This T cell receptor beta chain was documented in a study of blood T cell repertoires in COVID-19 (dated by TCRdb to 2020 to 2022). The study in broad terms: Collaborator samples came from the United States, Italy and Spain and covered acute and convalescent phases of COVID-19. The material from the prospective study consisted of cDNA or gDNA derived from T cells, B-cell-depleted T cells, or PBMCs. Deeply sampled blood TCRbeta repertoires from subjects exposed to, actively infected with, or recovered from COVID-19 were included in the dataset. The repertoires were released in a freely available public database meant as a resource for research on the immune response to SARS-CoV-2. Where HLA class I and class II types were available, the types were taken from metadata supplied by the sample provider, not from assay-based typing. Samples came from the ongoing ImmuneRACE study (first 160 participants) plus 1,254 subjects from 6 global collaborators. Sample metadata almost always included a de-identified subject ID, COVID-19 status, age in years and sex. Overall study results and their limits: The amount of clinical and demographic metadata varied by source and participant and was provided uncurated.

Trimming accounts for 5 bases at V and 1 base at J, while the number of junction bases matched to no gene is 4. CDR1 and CDR2 were assigned from the germline V gene as SGHRS and YFSETQ. The CDR3 measures 15 amino acids from cysteine to phenylalanine. Just the 45-base CDR3 DNA is kept, in frame starting at base 1. The immunoSEQ Assay, a bias-controlled multiplex PCR, was used to amplify TCRbeta CDR3 regions from genomic DNA. Under the source paper's analysis protocol: The number of nucleated cells in each sample was estimated by amplification of reference gene primers within the assay. To quantify the absolute abundance of each unique TCRbeta CDR3 rearrangement, sequence reads were collapsed and filtered. For each sample, productive Simpson clonality was calculated as the square root of Simpson's diversity index across productive rearrangements. In its TCRdb copy, this immuneACCESS table keeps in-frame sequences only and misses some clones. Where compared with another copy, unresolved V genes explain less than half of these, and the others have no known cause. Clonal size and the V and J genes are those of that table, whereas D and trimming came from the DNA. This sample comprises about 140,000 clones, roughly 89% of them detected only once. The ten largest clones capture roughly 4% of the sample.

As to this clone: What this receptor recognizes is not known. No quality values exist for individual bases; no much larger clone is one base distant.

Whole blood was collected in K2EDTA tubes by collaborating institutions according to the institutions' own protocols. For TCRbeta analysis, collaborators shipped samples in one of three forms: frozen whole blood, isolated PBMCs, or DNA extracted from either of those sample types. Sequenced sample: peripheral blood. The receptor was derived from a woman aged 40 to 50 with acute or convalescent COVID-19. The V gene is TRBV5-1 and the J gene is TRBJ2-5, with TRBD2 matching 11 junction bases. The CDR3 region has the sequence CASSSGTSGQETQYF. The DNA sequence is as follows: TGCGCCAGCAGTTCCGGGACTAGCGGCCAAGAGACCCAGTACTTC.